This paragraph reports one T cell receptor (beta chain). Other DNA sequences from this sample encode an identical CDR3 as well. Looked up from germline, CDR1 is SGHRS and CDR2 is YFSETQ. V dropped 4 bases and J dropped 1 base, with 6 bases sitting between them. The CDR3 is made up of 13 amino acids. This record comes from a study of T cell responses to AZD1222 COVID-19 vaccine. The overall study: Second-dose recipients at about 4 or about 12 weeks were treated as one pooled group.

The data were produced by immunoSEQ multiplex PCR, yet TCRdb's version contains in-frame clones alone and is incomplete. Counted here are more than 110,000 clones, over 75% occurring once; the ten biggest clones make up about 4.8%. The sequencing here drew on peripheral blood, taken on day 0 of AZD1222 vaccination. The chain links TRBV5-1 to TRBJ2-1, with D maybe TRBD2 (5 bases). This TCR was recovered from an adult in good health. The CDR3 sequence: CASSPGSYNEQFF. CDR3 nucleotides: TGCGCCAGCAGCCCGGGGTCCTACAATGAGCAGTTCTTC. Full variable domain (outside the CDR3, taken from reference TRBV5-1 and TRBJ2-1): KAGVTQTPRYLIKTRGQQVTLSCSPISGHRSVSWYQQTPGQGLQFLFEYFSETQRNKGNFPGRFSGRQFSNSRSEMNVSTLELGDSALYLCASSPGSYNEQFFGPGTRLTVL.